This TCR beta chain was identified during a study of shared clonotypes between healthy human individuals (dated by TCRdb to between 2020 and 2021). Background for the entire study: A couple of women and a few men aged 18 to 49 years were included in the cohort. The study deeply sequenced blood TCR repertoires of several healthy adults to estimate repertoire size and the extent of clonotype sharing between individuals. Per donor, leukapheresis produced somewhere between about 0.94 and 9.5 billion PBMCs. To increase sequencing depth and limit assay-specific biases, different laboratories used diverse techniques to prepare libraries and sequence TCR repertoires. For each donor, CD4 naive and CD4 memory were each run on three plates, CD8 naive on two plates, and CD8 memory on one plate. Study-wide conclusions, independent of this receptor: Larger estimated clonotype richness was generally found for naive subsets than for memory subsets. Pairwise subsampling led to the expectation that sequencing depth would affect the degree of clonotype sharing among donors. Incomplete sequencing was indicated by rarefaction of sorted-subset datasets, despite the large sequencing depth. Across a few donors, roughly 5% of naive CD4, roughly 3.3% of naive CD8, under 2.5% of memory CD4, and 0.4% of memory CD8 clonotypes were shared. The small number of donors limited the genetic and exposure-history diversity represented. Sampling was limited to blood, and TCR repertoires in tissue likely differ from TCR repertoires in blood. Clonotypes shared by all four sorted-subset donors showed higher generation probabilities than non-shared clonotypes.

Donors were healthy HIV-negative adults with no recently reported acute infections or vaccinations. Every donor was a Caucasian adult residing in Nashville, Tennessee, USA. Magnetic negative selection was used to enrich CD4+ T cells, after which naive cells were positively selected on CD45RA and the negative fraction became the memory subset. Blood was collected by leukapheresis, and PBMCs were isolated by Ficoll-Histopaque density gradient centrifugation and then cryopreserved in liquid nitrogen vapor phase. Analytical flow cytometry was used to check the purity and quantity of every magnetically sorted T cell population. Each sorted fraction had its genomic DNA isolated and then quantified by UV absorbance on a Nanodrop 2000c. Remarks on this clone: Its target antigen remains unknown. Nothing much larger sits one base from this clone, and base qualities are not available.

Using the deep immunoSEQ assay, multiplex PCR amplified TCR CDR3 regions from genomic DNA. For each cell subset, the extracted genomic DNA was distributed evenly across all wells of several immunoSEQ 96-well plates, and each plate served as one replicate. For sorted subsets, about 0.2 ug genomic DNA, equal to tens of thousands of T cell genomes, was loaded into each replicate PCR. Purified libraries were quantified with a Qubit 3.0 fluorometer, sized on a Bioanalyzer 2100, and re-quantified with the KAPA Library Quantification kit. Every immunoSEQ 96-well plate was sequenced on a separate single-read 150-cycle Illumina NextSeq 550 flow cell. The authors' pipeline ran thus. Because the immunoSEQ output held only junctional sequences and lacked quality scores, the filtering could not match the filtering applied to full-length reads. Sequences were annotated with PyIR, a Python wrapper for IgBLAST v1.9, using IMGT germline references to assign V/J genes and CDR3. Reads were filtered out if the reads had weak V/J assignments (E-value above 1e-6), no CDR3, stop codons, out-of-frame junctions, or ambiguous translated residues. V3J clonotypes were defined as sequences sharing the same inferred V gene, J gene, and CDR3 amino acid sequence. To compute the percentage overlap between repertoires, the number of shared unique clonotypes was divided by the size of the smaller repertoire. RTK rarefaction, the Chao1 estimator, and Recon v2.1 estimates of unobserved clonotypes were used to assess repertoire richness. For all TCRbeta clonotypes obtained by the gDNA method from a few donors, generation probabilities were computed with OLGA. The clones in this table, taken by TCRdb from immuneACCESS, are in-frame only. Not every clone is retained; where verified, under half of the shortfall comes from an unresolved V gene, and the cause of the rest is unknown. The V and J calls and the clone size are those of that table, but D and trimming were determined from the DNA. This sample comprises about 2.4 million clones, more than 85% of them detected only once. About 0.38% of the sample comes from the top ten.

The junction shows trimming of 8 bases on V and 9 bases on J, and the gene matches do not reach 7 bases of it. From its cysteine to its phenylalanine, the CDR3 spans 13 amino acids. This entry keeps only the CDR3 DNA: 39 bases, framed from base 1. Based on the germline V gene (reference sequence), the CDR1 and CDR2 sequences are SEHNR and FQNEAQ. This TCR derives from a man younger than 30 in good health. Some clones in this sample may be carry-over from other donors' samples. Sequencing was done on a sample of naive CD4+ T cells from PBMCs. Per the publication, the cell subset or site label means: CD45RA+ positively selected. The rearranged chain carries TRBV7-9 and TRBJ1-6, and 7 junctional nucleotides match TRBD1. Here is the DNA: TGTGCCAGCTCAACAGGGGATCGTTCACCCCTCCACTTT. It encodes CASSTGDRSPLHF.